This T cell receptor (beta chain) was sequenced in a study of T cells in Graves' hyperthyroidism and ophthalmopathy. Study summary: Before any treatment, at initial diagnosis, peripheral blood was collected. The study's findings and limits: From stable hyperthyroidism, ophthalmopathy was set apart by a 13 V-J model.

The V and J ends lost 3 bases and 1 base respectively, with 6 bases between them. The V gene's germline CDR1 is KGHSH and CDR2 LQKENI. The CDR3 is 13 residues long. Stable Graves' hyperthyroidism denoted no ophthalmopathy progression over 18 months. Clinicians diagnosed patients from clinical symptoms, serum thyroxine and TRAb, thyroid ultrasound and orbital computed tomography. In this sample, this clonotype turned up many times. Its matching antigen is unknown. Researchers took RNA transcripts and amplified the TCR beta CDR3 regions from them. TCR CDR3 regions were first amplified by RT-PCR with HTBI primers. Using its own MiXCR run on the multiplex PCR reads, TCRdb lists one record per CDR3 protein. The sample carries some 720,000 distinct CDR3 sequences, about a sixth recorded once.

The sample taken for sequencing was blood. The sequence was collected from a man younger than 35 with Graves' hyperthyroidism. This rearrangement joins TRBV18 to TRBJ2-5; no firm D call. The CDR3 loop is CASSPWSQETQYF. CDR3 in DNA: TGTGCCAGCTCACCCTGGAGCCAAGAGACCCAGTACTTC. The whole variable domain, filled in from reference TRBV18 and TRBJ2-5, reads NAGVMQNPRHLVRRRGQEARLRCSPMKGHSHVYWYRQLPEEGLKFMVYLQKENIIDESGMPKERFSAEFPKEGPSILRIQQVVRGDSAAYFCASSPWSQETQYFGPGTRLLVL.